Here is one TCR beta chain with its context. The data are from a study of long-term antiretroviral therapy in people with HIV. Study at large: Collection dates of the earliest samples fall about a decade before the 2015 immediate-ART recommendation.

The study drew at least one pre-ART and at least two post-ART PBMC samples from every donor. Each HIV-infected participant was given treatment in the United States. Before DNA extraction, roughly 0.95-10 million cryopreserved PBMC were held in the samples. Germline lookup yields CDR1 SGHDT and CDR2 YYEEEE. The germline V and J ends were trimmed by 4 bases and 5 bases, with 15 bases remaining between them. This CDR3 is 14 amino acids long. Survey level was the resolution at which the v3.0 immunoSEQ assay ran. Using immunoSEQ multiplex PCR, the repertoire was profiled, and TCRdb retains in-frame clones only, with some absent. The sample holds 40,000 to 45,000 clones, over 90% seen once.

Sequencing used unsorted PBMCs, obtained 3.7 years after starting antiretroviral therapy. The chain joins TRBV5-6 to TRBJ1-1, with D tentatively TRBD1 (5 bases). The sequence came from a woman in her fifties or sixties with HIV. The CDR3 is CASSPQGSLTEAFF. The CDR3 DNA reads as TGTGCCAGCAGCCCCCAGGGTTCATTAACTGAAGCTTTCTTT.